One sample yielded the 20 T cell receptor beta chains listed below, sequenced in a study of blood T cells in healthy people across ages. A second PCR, run for about 6 to 11 cycles, used a sample-barcoded 5' primer plus a J-beta primer mix. MiXCR was run by TCRdb on the 5' RACE reads, yielding one entry per CDR3 protein. Of almost 1 million distinct CDR3 sequences in the sample, roughly 51% were seen once. Sequencing was performed on blood. The receptors come from a woman in her fifties or sixties in good health.

V gene TRBV29-1 combines with J gene TRBJ1-1; D is perhaps TRBD1 (5 bases). The V and J ends lost 6 bases and 5 bases respectively, with 16 bases between them. Germline V gives CDR1 SQVTM, CDR2 ANQGSEA. The CDR3 contains 13 residues. CDR3 in DNA: TGCAGCGTCAGGGAGGCAGCAGGTACTGAAGCTTTCTTT. Translation: CSVREAAGTEAFF.

The rearrangement joins TRBV5-6 to TRBJ2-1; D is perhaps TRBD1 or TRBD2 (5 bases each). The germline gives CDR1 SGHDT, CDR2 YYEEEE. The ends were cut back, 7 bases at V and 4 bases at J, with 24 bases in the middle. The CDR3 contains 17 residues. The CDR3 nucleotides read TGTGCCAGCTTAACACGGGGTAGGGGCCCCGGTTACAATGAGCAGTTCTTC. Its protein is CASLTRGRGPGYNEQFF.

This clonotype was seen more than once but under ten times. This chain uses TRBV7-7 with TRBJ1-4; TRBD1 is a possible D gene (6 bases). There are 15 residues in the CDR3. Germline V gives CDR1 SSHAT, CDR2 FNYEAQ (reference sequence). Trimming left V 5 bases short and J 8 bases short, with 18 bases between. The CDR3 sequence is CASSQQGVQGEKLFF. The CDR3 coding sequence is TGTGCCAGCAGCCAGCAGGGAGTGCAGGGGGAAAAACTGTTTTTT.

V and J are TRBV25-1 and TRBJ2-3, with D tentatively TRBD1 (5 bases). The CDR3 runs to 14 residues. Trimming cost V 5 bases and J 3 bases, with 12 bases left between them. Germline CDR1 and CDR2: MGHDK and SYGVNS. The CDR3 here is CASSHPGKTDTQYF. CDR3 in DNA: TGTGCCAGCAGTCACCCAGGGAAGACAGATACGCAGTATTTT.

The chain carries TRBV6-1 and TRBJ2-1, with 7 bases identical to TRBD2. CDR1 and CDR2 (germline): MNHNS, SASEGT. The CDR3 has 16 residues. V shed 5 bases and J 10 bases; nucleotides not matched to a gene: 17. As DNA, the CDR3 is TGTGCCAGCAGTAAAAGGTTGGCTAGCGGACTGAGGGAGCAGTTCTTC. Translating gives CASSKRLASGLREQFF.

The chain joins TRBV27 to TRBJ2-1; the match to TRBD2 covers 9 bases. Germline V lookup: CDR1 MNHEY, CDR2 SMNVEV (reference sequence). Trimming removed 7 bases from V and 6 bases from J; junction bases left unmatched: 19. The CDR3 runs 18 residues. CDR3 DNA sequence: TGTGCCAGCAAGCACCATATCTTAGCGGGGGCTTCTCCCAATGAGCAGTTCTTC. Translated: CASKHHILAGASPNEQFF.

This clonotype occurred a few times. The chain combines TRBV10-3 with TRBJ2-3, with TRBD2 matching 9 bases. The length of the CDR3 is 14 residues. J was trimmed by 4 bases and V by 11 bases; bases with no gene match: 10. The V gene's germline CDR1 is ENHRY and CDR2 SYGVKD. The CDR3 DNA sequence: TGTGCCGCTAGTAGCGGGAGCGGAGCAGATACGCAGTATTTT. It yields the protein CAASSGSGADTQYF.

The CDR3 region has the DNA TGTGCCAGCAGAACACAGGGTCGGGGAGAAAAACTGTTTTTT. Translation: CASRTQGRGEKLFF. The chain carries TRBV12-3 or TRBV12-4 and TRBJ1-4; TRBD1 is a possible D gene (6 bases). This CDR3 has 14 residues. With 6 bases removed from V and 8 bases from J, the gap between germline ends came to 16 bases.

This clonotype showed up just a few times. The chain has TRBV11-2 and TRBJ1-2; the D is unclear. From germline, CDR1 is SGHAT and CDR2 FQNNGV. The CDR3 extends over 13 amino acids. V lost 3 bases, J lost 8 bases, and 13 bases lay in between. CDR3 sequence reads: CASSFHEGGGYTF. The CDR3 DNA is TGTGCCAGCAGCTTTCACGAGGGCGGGGGCTACACCTTC.

The rearrangement uses TRBV27 and TRBJ2-6; maybe TRBD1 (5 bases). Between the trimmed V and J ends, which lost 0 bases and 1 base, there was a span of 13 bases. This CDR3 is 18 amino acids long. From germline, CDR1 is MNHEY and CDR2 SMNVEV (reference sequence). As DNA, the CDR3 is TGTGCCAGCAGTTTATCGGCAGGGCTAAGATCTGGGGCCAACGTCCTGACTTTC. This codes for CASSLSAGLRSGANVLTF.

V gene TRBV6-4 combines with J gene TRBJ2-7; 9 bases line up with TRBD1. Losses at the gene ends were 2 bases for V and 9 bases for J; bases not matched to a gene: 14. The CDR3 has 16 amino acids. The germline V gene encodes CDR1 MRHNA and CDR2 SNTAGT. The CDR3 DNA reads as TGTGCCAGCAGTGACGGGACAGGGCATTTAGTCTATGGGCAGTACTTC. Protein product: CASSDGTGHLVYGQYF.

This clonotype showed up just a few times. The V and J genes are TRBV29-1 and TRBJ2-1; TRBD2 matches at 7 bases. The J call is uncertain, as TRBJ2-7 better fits the DNA end. The CDR3 consists of 13 residues. The germline V gene has CDR1 SQVTM and CDR2 ANQGSEA. CDR3 region: CSVRGGSYNEQYF. As DNA, the CDR3 is TGCAGCGTGCGCGGGGGATCCTACAATGAGCAGTACTTC.

This clonotype appeared a few times. The rearrangement joins TRBV27 to TRBJ2-1; TRBD2 aligns across 14 bases. The J segment lost 8 bases and the V segment lost 10 bases, leaving 4 bases of the junction unmatched. The CDR3 has 13 amino acids. The germline gives CDR1 MNHEY, CDR2 SMNVEV (reference sequence). CDR3: CATRLAGGHEQFF. In DNA form, the CDR3 reads TGTGCCACCAGACTAGCGGGAGGGCATGAGCAGTTCTTC.

The rearrangement links TRBV20-1 to TRBJ2-4; weak D call: TRBD2 (5 bases). The DNA end lines up better with TRBJ2-7; the J call may be wrong. Germline V lookup: CDR1 DFQATT, CDR2 SNEGSKA (reference sequence). This CDR3 is built from 15 residues. This CDR3 reads CSARDRASTFYEQYF. The CDR3 DNA is TGCAGTGCTAGAGATCGGGCTAGCACATTCTACGAGCAGTACTTC.

The chain combines TRBV28 with TRBJ2-5; a weak D match, TRBD2 (6 bases). Trimming pared 5 bases from V and 5 bases from J, leaving 18 bases between. The CDR3 contains 15 residues. Germline CDR1 reads MDHEN; CDR2 reads SYDVKM. In nucleotides, the CDR3 is TGTGCCAGCAGTGACGGGAGTACCGTCGCGGAGACCCAGTACTTC. This codes for CASSDGSTVAETQYF.

The V gene is TRBV7-2, the J gene TRBJ2-5; D not resolved. V was clipped by 2 bases and J by 5 bases, with 9 bases between them. In germline, CDR1 is SGHTA, CDR2 FQGNSA. The CDR3 extends over 13 amino acids. The CDR3 bases are TGTGCCAGCAGCTTAATGGTCAGGGAGACCCAGTACTTC. It yields the protein CASSLMVRETQYF.

V gene TRBV6-5 combines with J gene TRBJ2-7, with 9 bases aligning to TRBD1. V dropped 2 bases and J dropped 6; count of bases not matched to a gene: 11. CDR1 and CDR2 (germline): MNHEY, SVGAGI. The CDR3 runs 16 residues. The CDR3 sequence is CASSYHRDRAGIEQYF. The CDR3 DNA sequence: TGTGCCAGCAGTTACCACAGGGACAGGGCGGGAATCGAGCAGTACTTC.

The gene calls are TRBV27 and TRBJ2-1; 11 positions agree with TRBD2. With V trimmed by 5 bases and J by 8 bases, 11 bases remained unmatched. Per germline, CDR1 MNHEY and CDR2 SMNVEV (reference sequence). This CDR3 has 16 amino acids. The CDR3 loop reads CASSLWIAGGPYEQFF. CDR3 DNA sequence: TGTGCCAGCAGTCTATGGATAGCGGGAGGGCCGTATGAGCAGTTCTTC.

This clonotype was picked up a small number of times. V usage is TRBV7-6 and J usage is TRBJ2-7, with a possible D match to TRBD2 (5 bases). The V gene lost 5 bases and the J gene lost 3 bases, with 17 bases spanning the gap. Germline lookup yields CDR1 SGHVS and CDR2 FNYEAQ. The CDR3 totals 15 residues. The CDR3 region has the DNA TGTGCCAGCAGCGGGAACCGGGAAGGATTCTACGAGCAGTACTTC. Translation gives CASSGNREGFYEQYF.

V and J are TRBV7-2 and TRBJ2-7; D gene uncertain. V lost 1 base and J lost 3, with 16 bases in between. The CDR3 loop spans 16 amino acids. CDR1 is SGHTA, CDR2 FQGNSA, per germline. The CDR3 here is CASSLVDGPNYYEQYF. The CDR3 nucleotides are TGTGCCAGCAGCTTAGTCGACGGTCCAAACTACTACGAGCAGTACTTC.